This TCR beta chain emerged from a study of cytomegalovirus exposure and HLA in healthy donors. Study results and caveats: Clusters of TCRs from the first cohort tended to co-occur in the roughly 120 validation repertoires (as a later analysis found). Rare sequences made up most TCRs, while some public TCRs were found in many donors.

The donors were in the 120-subject validation cohort; that cohort was separate from the approximately 700-subject first cohort. The repertoire was sequenced with immunoSEQ multiplex PCR; TCRdb's copy has only in-frame clones and lacks some. The sample carries roughly 190,000 clones, around nine tenths recorded once. As concerns this clone: Antigen: not known.

V lost 3 bases to trimming and J lost 2 bases, with 11 bases between them. This CDR3 is 15 amino acids long. CDR1 and CDR2 (germline): MNHEY, SMNVEV (reference sequence). The TCR was taken from a man younger than 45 in good health and CMV-seropositive. J is TRBJ1-5 and V is TRBV27, with a weak D call TRBD1 (5 bases). Material: PBMCs. The DNA of the CDR3 is TGTGCCAGCAGTTTCGGGGGGGTGGGCAATCAGCCCCAGCATTTT. Encoded protein: CASSFGGVGNQPQHF.